This T cell receptor beta chain stems from a study of OX40 agonist ivuxolimab in advanced cancers. Background on the study: Of mixed ages from roughly 23 to 85 and averaging about 65 years, the group was 65% to 85% male. Prior anti-PD-1, anti-PD-L1 or anti-CTLA-4 therapy did not bar entry, and less than 50% had some.

Overall study results and limits: Clonal expansion from baseline to week 6 occurred in both CD4+ and CD8+ T cells. Average numbers of expanded clones were greater in CD8+ T cells than in CD4+.

Clones were sequenced by immunoSEQ multiplex PCR, and TCRdb holds only the in-frame ones, with some missing. This sample has over 60,000 clones, with 80% to 85% found just once. Points on this clone: Antigen unknown.

The sample consisted of CD4+ or CD8+ T cells sorted from blood, taken in a trial of the OX40 agonist ivuxolimab. The source is an adult with an advanced solid tumor such as melanoma, head and neck, liver or kidney cancer.

The CDR3: CASSPPWGGKNEQYF. In DNA form, the CDR3 reads TGTGCCAGCTCACCACCATGGGGGGGGAAGAACGAGCAGTACTTC. The chain couples TRBV18 to TRBJ2-7, with 7 nucleotides matching TRBD2. The V gene's germline CDR1 is KGHSH and CDR2 LQKENI. This CDR3 spans 15 amino acids. Trimming removed 0 bases from V and 5 bases from J; junction bases left unmatched: 7.